These T cell receptor beta chains were read from a single sample in a study of immune evolution from preneoplasia to lung adenocarcinoma. Sequencing used immunoSEQ multiplex PCR; TCRdb keeps in-frame clones, though not all of them. In the table there are 5,000 to 8,000 clones, about 75% of which are singletons. The material sequenced was FFPE minimally invasive lung adenocarcinoma tissue. The source is a person aged 60-79 years with lung adenocarcinoma. Each CDR3 is given with its conserved first and last residue. D genes are given only for firm matches. For some rows the clone size is stated as once, few or many, or as a class when expanded; others skip it.

>-|TRBD2|TRBJ2-1|TRBV7-8
TGTGCCAGCAGCTCCCCCGAGAGCGGGGGACCCCAGAGATCATACAATGAGCAGTTCTTC
CASSSPESGGPQRSYNEQFF
>-|TRBD1|TRBJ2-3|TRBV29-1
TGCAGCAAAATGACAGGGGATACGCAGTATTTT
CSKMTGDTQYF
>-|TRBD2|TRBJ2-3|TRBV10-3
TGTGCCATGAGGGGCGGGGGGGATACGCAGTATTTT
CAMRGGGDTQYF
>-|TRBD1|TRBJ1-2|TRBV6-5
TGTGCCAGCAGTTACACCACAGGGGTGGCAGGTGGCTACACCTTC
CASSYTTGVAGGYTF
>-|-|TRBJ2-2|TRBV7-3
TGTGCCAGCAACCGAGGGGGGCAGGGGGCGAACACCGGGGAGCTGTTTTTT
CASNRGGQGANTGELFF
>-|TRBD1|TRBJ1-1|TRBV27
TGTGCCAGCAGTTTATGGGCCAGGGGGATTACTGAAGCTTTCTTT
CASSLWARGITEAFF
>-|TRBD2|TRBJ2-7|TRBV5-5
TGTGCCAGCAGCCAAGGCGGGGGGCATCCCTACGAGCAGTACTTC
CASSQGGGHPYEQYF
>-|-|TRBJ2-1|TRBV7-8
TGTGCCAGCAGCTTCCAGGGGGGCTCCTACAATGAGCAGTTCTTC
CASSFQGGSYNEQFF
>-|TRBD1|TRBJ2-7|TRBV4-1
TGCGCCAGCAGCCTACGGACAGGGGGCGGCGAGCAGTACTTC
CASSLRTGGGEQYF
>once|-|TRBJ2-2|TRBV9
TGTGCCAGCAGCGTAGGGGGCCCCACCGGGGAGCTGTTTTTT
CASSVGGPTGELFF
>few|-|TRBJ1-3|TRBV28
TGTGCCAGCAGTTCAGAGGGACGTAGAAACACCATATATTTT
CASSSEGRRNTIYF
>-|-|TRBJ2-5|TRBV28
TGTGCCAGCAATCCCCGAGGGGCGGGTTATGGGACCCAGTACTTC
CASNPRGAGYGTQYF
>-|TRBD2|TRBJ2-6|TRBV2
TGTGCCAGCCGGGATCGCAGTTCGGGGGGGATCTCTGGGGCCAACGTCCTGACTTTC
CASRDRSSGGISGANVLTF
>-|TRBD2|TRBJ2-7|TRBV7-9
TGTGCCAGCAGCAAAGCGGGAGGGCCATACGAGCAGTACTTC
CASSKAGGPYEQYF
>-|TRBD1|TRBJ1-1|TRBV7-9
TGTGCCAGCAGCTTAGGGGGCGGACAGGGAAGGAGTCAAGGCACTGAAGCTTTCTTT
CASSLGGGQGRSQGTEAFF
>once|TRBD1|TRBJ2-6|TRBV10-3
TGTGCCACAACAGGGGGTGGGGCCAACGTCCTGACTTTC
CATTGGGANVLTF
>-|-|TRBJ2-2|TRBV7-2
TGTGCCAGCAGCTTCAAGGTTAACACCGGGGAGCTGTTTTTT
CASSFKVNTGELFF
>-|-|TRBJ1-1|TRBV29-1
TGCAGCGTTAGCTACTCAGGCTCTGAAGCTTTCTTT
CSVSYSGSEAFF
>-|-|TRBJ1-1|TRBV10-1
TGCGCCAGCAGTGATCAGAGTGGGAACACTGAAGCTTTCTTT
CASSDQSGNTEAFF
>-|TRBD2|TRBJ2-1|TRBV9
TGTGCCAGCCCCCCGGGACTAGATTACAATGAGCAGTTCTTC
CASPPGLDYNEQFF
>-|-|TRBJ1-2|TRBV7-2
TGTGCCAGCAGCTGGACTTCCGCGGACTATGGCTACACCTTC
CASSWTSADYGYTF
>-|-|TRBJ2-7|TRBV6-1
TGTGCCAGCAGTGTGAGGAGAGACCGGGACTACGAGCAGTACTTC
CASSVRRDRDYEQYF
>once|-|TRBJ1-3|TRBV28
TGTGCCAGCAGTTTAAGTGGGAGATCTGGAAACACCATATATTTT
CASSLSGRSGNTIYF
>-|TRBD2|TRBJ2-5|TRBV2
TGTGCCAGCAGTGAAGCGCTAGCGGGAGGTCAGTACTTC
CASSEALAGGQYF
>-|-|TRBJ1-2|TRBV15
TGTGCCACCAGCAGAGATTCAACCGCAGCTAACTATGGCTACACCTTC
CATSRDSTAANYGYTF
>-|TRBD1|TRBJ2-7|TRBV5-4
TGTGCCAGCAGCTTGGGTGGACAGGTCAGCTCCTACGAGCAGTACTTC
CASSLGGQVSSYEQYF
>-|TRBD2|TRBJ2-7|TRBV5-5
TGTGCCAGCAGCCGCACCTCCTTGTCGCGGGGGTTTGGATACGAGCAGTACTTC
CASSRTSLSRGFGYEQYF
>-|TRBD2|TRBJ2-1|TRBV7-3
TGTGCCAGCAGCTCCCCTAGCGGGTTACAGTTCTTC
CASSSPSGLQFF
>-|-|TRBJ1-6|TRBV4-3
TGCGCCAGCAGCCAAGATCCCGGACAGCTTAGCTCCTATAATTCACCCCTCCACTTT
CASSQDPGQLSSYNSPLHF
>-|TRBD2|TRBJ2-5|TRBV2
TGTGCCAGCAGTGGACCCGCGGGGGGGAACCAAGAGACCCAGTACTTC
CASSGPAGGNQETQYF
>-|TRBD2|TRBJ2-1|TRBV15
TGTGCCACCAGCAGAGGTCTCCAGCGGGAGTTGGATGAGCAGTTCTTC
CATSRGLQRELDEQFF
>-|-|TRBJ2-7|TRBV5-6
TGTGCCAGCAGCCGAGGGATTTACGAGCAGTACTTC
CASSRGIYEQYF
>-|TRBD1|TRBJ2-7|TRBV9
TGTGCCAGCAGCGCGGGACAGGGGTGGAGGACCTACGAGCAGTACTTC
CASSAGQGWRTYEQYF
>-|-|TRBJ1-6|TRBV27
TGTGCCAGCAGTTTAACCTCTCGATCACCCCTCCACTTT
CASSLTSRSPLHF
>-|TRBD2|TRBJ2-1|TRBV6-5
TGTGCCAGCAGTTACTCCTGGACTAGCGGATATGAGCAGTTCTTC
CASSYSWTSGYEQFF
>-|TRBD2|TRBJ2-1|TRBV5-4
TGTGCCAGCAGCAGAAGCGGGAGCTCCTACAATGAGCAGTTCTTC
CASSRSGSSYNEQFF
>-|-|TRBJ2-1|TRBV5-6
TGTGCCAGCAGCTTGATGCGACAACCGAGCTCCTACAATGAGCAGTTCTTC
CASSLMRQPSSYNEQFF